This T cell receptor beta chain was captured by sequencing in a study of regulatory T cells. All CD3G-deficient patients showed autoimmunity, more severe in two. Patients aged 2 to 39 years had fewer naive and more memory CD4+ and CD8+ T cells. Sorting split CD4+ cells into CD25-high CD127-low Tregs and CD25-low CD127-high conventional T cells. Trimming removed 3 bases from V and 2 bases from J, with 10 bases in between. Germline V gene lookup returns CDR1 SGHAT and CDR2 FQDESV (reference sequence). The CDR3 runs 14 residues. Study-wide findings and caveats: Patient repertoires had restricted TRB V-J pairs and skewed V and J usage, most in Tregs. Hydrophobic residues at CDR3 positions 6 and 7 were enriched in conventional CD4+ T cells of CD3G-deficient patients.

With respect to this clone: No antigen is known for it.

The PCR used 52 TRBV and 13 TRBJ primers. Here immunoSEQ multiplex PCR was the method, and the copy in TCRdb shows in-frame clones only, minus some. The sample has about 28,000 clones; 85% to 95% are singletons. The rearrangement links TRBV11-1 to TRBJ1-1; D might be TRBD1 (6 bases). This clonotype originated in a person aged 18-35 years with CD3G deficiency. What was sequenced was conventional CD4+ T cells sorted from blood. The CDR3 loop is CASSFRQANTEAFF. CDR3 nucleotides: TGTGCCAGCAGCTTTCGACAGGCCAACACTGAAGCTTTCTTT. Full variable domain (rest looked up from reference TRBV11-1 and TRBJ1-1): EAEVAQSPRYKITEKSQAVAFWCDPISGHATLYWYRQILGQGPELLVQFQDESVVDDSQLPKDRFSAERLKGVDSTLKIQPAELGDSAMYLCASSFRQANTEAFFGQGTRLTVV.